Below, one T cell receptor beta chain is given with its context. This clonotype was seen only once. The clone's antigen remains unknown. No quality values exist for individual bases; no much larger clone is one base distant. This record comes from a study of T-cell reconstitution after alpha-beta-depleted transplantation in children (dated by TCRdb to between 2015 and 2016). About the study as a whole: The study quantitatively tracked T-cell immune reconstitution after TCRalphabeta/CD19-depleted allogeneic hematopoietic cell transplantation in children using TCR repertoire profiling. Paper-wide results and their limitations: About two months after transplant, the apparently early recovery of alphabetaT-cell counts reportedly depended on just several hundred clones that had expanded rapidly and came from non-depleted graft cells. In some patients, high TCRbeta diversity at day 60 was attributed to recipient T cells and intrathymic progenitors that had survived conditioning. The frequencies of hyperexpanded clones fell over the following months, and after one year, T-cell counts and TCRbeta diversity were mostly attributed to newly produced T cells.

The treatment or condition label for this specimen denotes: allogeneic hematopoietic cell transplantation with graft depleted of TCRalphabeta T cells and CD19 B cells. TCRalphabeta/CD19-depleted allogeneic hematopoietic cell grafts were given to the transplant recipients, all of whom were children. CDR1 and CDR2 are read off the germline V gene as LGHNA and YNFKEQ. From the cysteine through the phenylalanine, the CDR3 covers 15 amino acids. Kept here is only the CDR3 DNA, which spans 45 bases and is read in frame from base 1. At the junction V is shortened by 2 bases and J by 3 bases, with 11 bases in between. Libraries came from PCR. Instrument used: Illumina HiSeq 2500. Molecular barcoding was employed in the preparation of TCR libraries, with unique molecular identifiers being used to normalize TCRbeta repertoire quantification. TCRdb's own reprocessing of the public reads used fastp at Q25 and MiXCR and kept productive beta chains. Every CDR3 protein is listed once, alongside the most common genes and DNA of its rows. This sample lists about 980,000 distinct CDR3 sequences; about 29% were detected once. Of the sample, 28% falls within the top ten clones.

The chain employs TRBV4-2 and TRBJ1-5; the D gene assignment is ambiguous. This TCR was sampled from a boy younger than two who had a stem cell transplant for SCID, so the T cells may come from the graft donor. This material consisted of PBMCs, mostly from graft donor cells, taken 360 days after TCRalphabeta/CD19-depleted stem cell transplant. CDR3 region: CASSQRRGYNQPQHF. The nucleotides are TGTGCCAGCAGCCAACGGCGCGGATACAATCAGCCCCAGCATTTT.